One T cell receptor (beta chain) is described in this entry. This specimen belongs to a study of T cells in Graves' hyperthyroidism and ophthalmopathy. Amplified regions were TCR beta CDR3 sequences from RNA transcripts. HTBI primers were employed in a first-round RT-PCR of the TCR CDR3. TCRdb processed the multiplex PCR reads anew with MiXCR; each CDR3 protein has one entry. The repertoire holds over 500,000 distinct CDR3 sequences, with 40% to 50% as singletons. The V gene's germline CDR1 is SQVTM and CDR2 ANQGSEA. The CDR3 has 18 residues. V was clipped by 0 bases and J by 2 bases; unmatched bases: 14.

The chain couples TRBV29-1 to TRBJ2-7, with 9 bases aligning to TRBD1. Sequencing input: peripheral blood or thyroid tissue (not recorded which). The receptor was isolated from an adult woman with Graves' disease, either hyperthyroidism or ophthalmopathy (not recorded which). This chain's CDR3 is CSVEDRGLGTGRPYEQYF. In DNA, the CDR3 is TGCAGCGTTGAAGATCGAGGTCTTGGGACAGGGCGACCCTACGAGCAGTACTTC.